This TCR beta chain was found in a study of PD-1 blockade in classical Hodgkin lymphoma. The study's findings and limits: Newly diagnosed patients had baseline TCR diversity that was reportedly lower than that of healthy donors.

Regarding time point: newly diagnosed, previously untreated cHL patient sample. The authors compared against newly diagnosed, untreated classical Hodgkin lymphoma PBMCs. Details on this clone: Its antigen is undetermined.

TCRdb's copy holds only in-frame clones and misses some; the assay was immunoSEQ multiplex PCR. The sample contains some 31,000 clones, 90% to 95% of which appear only once. Per the germline V gene, CDR1 is LGHNA and CDR2 is YSLEER. CDR3 length: 20 residues. J lost 0 bases, V lost 0 bases, and 14 bases had no gene match. The rearrangement joins TRBV4-3 to TRBJ1-3; TRBD1 aligns across 7 bases. Sequenced material: peripheral blood mononuclear cells (PBMCs). The clonotype originates from a human donor with classical Hodgkin lymphoma. The CDR3 here is CASSQDPGTVYTDSGNTIYF. CDR3 bases: TGCGCCAGCAGCCAAGATCCCGGGACAGTTTATACCGACTCTGGAAACACCATATATTTT.